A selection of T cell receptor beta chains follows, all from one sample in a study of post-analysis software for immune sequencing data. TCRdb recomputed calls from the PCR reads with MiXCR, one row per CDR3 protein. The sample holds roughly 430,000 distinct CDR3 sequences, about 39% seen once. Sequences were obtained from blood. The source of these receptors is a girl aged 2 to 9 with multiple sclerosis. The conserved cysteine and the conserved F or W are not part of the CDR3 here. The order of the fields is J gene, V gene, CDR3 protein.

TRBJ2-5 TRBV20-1 SARFSTEVQETQY
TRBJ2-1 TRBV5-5 ASSLYSPRDEQF
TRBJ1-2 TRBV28 ASSFLAFGSYT
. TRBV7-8 ASSLPTGTNEQY
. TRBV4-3 ASSRGPGVTYEQY
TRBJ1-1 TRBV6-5 ASRHPQVRSEAF
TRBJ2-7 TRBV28 ASSQMGLVLSYEQY
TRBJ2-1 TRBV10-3 AISEQEYNEQF
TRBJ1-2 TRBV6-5 ASKTGGAGADGYT
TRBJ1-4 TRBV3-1 ASSQGTGTANEKLF
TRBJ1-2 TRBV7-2 VSSLELPDYGYT
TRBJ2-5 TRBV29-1 SVDTGDETQY
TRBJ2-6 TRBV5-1 ASSRYSGANVLT
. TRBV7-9 ASSLVEGIQTQY
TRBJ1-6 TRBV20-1 SARDADRGGYNSPLH
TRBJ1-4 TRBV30 AWSVGQYNEKLF
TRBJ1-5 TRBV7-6 ASSSTPRRDQPQH
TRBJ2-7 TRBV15 ATTAGPSYEQY
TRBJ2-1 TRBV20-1 SASGGLRYNEQF
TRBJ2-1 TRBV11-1 ASSGGGGARNEQF
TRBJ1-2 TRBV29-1 SVEARHSGTLYGYT
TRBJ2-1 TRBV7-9 ASSCGVSYNEQF
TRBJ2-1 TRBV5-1 ASSGGTSYNEQF
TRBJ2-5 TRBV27 ASSLIGSEQY
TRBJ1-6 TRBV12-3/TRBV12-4 ASSLYGGSYNSPLH